This TCR beta chain emerged from a study of CD8+ T cells in alopecia areata. Study summary: Tofacitinib was taken orally by treated patients, and the dose was 5 to 10 mg twice daily. General study results and limits: Tofacitinib yielded significantly lower scalp clonality and fewer expanded CD8+ clones among the top 100. While patients received tofacitinib, many expanded lesional clones remained present in scalp and blood.

Investigators isolated RNA and reverse transcribed it into cDNA to act as the sequencing template. Sequenced by immunoSEQ multiplex PCR; TCRdb stores in-frame clones only, minus some. The sample records 150,000 to 200,000 clones, around 64% being singletons. Treatment specified: oral pan-JAK inhibitor, 5-10 mg twice daily. CD4+ and CD8+ T cells were sorted from PBMCs. Concerning this clone: The antigen is undetermined.

This receptor was obtained from a human donor with alopecia areata. The source material was CD4+ T cells sorted from blood, sampled around week 50, from a patient treated with tofacitinib.

The CDR3 sequence: CASSSQGAFGYTF. CDR3 coding DNA: TGTGCCAGCAGTTCCCAGGGGGCGTTCGGCTACACCTTC. The rearrangement uses TRBV6-6 and TRBJ1-2; TRBD1 matches 8 bases. V shed 4 bases, J shed 8 bases, and the junction held 6 bases outside the gene matches. This CDR3 has 13 residues. Per the germline V gene, CDR1 is MNHNY and CDR2 is SVGAGI (reference sequence).